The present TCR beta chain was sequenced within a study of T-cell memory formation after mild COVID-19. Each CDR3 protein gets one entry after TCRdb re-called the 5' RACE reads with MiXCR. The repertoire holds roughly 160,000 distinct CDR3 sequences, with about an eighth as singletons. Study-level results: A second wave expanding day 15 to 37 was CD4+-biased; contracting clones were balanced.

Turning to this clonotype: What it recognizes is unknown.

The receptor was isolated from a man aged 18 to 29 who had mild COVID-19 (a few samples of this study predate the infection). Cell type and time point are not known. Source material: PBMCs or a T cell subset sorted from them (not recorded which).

The CDR3 protein is CASMRADLHYSNQPQHF. CDR3 nucleotide sequence: TGTGCCAGCATGAGGGCAGACCTTCATTATAGCAATCAGCCCCAGCATTTT. The chain couples TRBV2 to TRBJ1-5; unclear D gene. This CDR3 is 17 amino acids long. V was cut by 7 bases and J by 0 bases, with 19 bases left in between. The germline gives CDR1 SNHLY, CDR2 FYNNEI. The whole variable domain, filled in from reference TRBV2 and TRBJ1-5, reads EPEVTQTPSHQVTQMGQEVILRCVPISNHLYFYWYRQILGQKVEFLVSFYNNEISEKSEIFDDQFSVERPDGSNFTLKIRSTKLEDSAMYFCASMRADLHYSNQPQHFGDGTRLSIL.